Listed below are T cell receptor beta chains from one sample, sequenced in a study of shared clonotypes between healthy human individuals. Clones were read by immunoSEQ multiplex PCR, and TCRdb kept only the in-frame ones, dropping some. The sample includes about 710,000 clones, 72% seen only once; the top ten take over 1.5%. Sequencing was performed on memory CD4+ T cells sorted from blood. The receptors shown here come from a woman aged 25 to 39 in good health. The CDR3 runs from the conserved cysteine through the conserved F or W. The D gene is left open where the match is weak. Only some rows state a clone size, as once, few, many or a class for expanded clones.

V gene,clone size,J gene,D gene,CDR3 DNA,CDR3 protein
TRBV29-1,NA,TRBJ1-1,TRBD1,TGCAGCGTTAAGGGACAGATGAACACTGAAGCTTTCTTT,CSVKGQMNTEAFF
TRBV5-4,NA,TRBJ1-2,NA,TGTGCCAGCAGTTCACAACAGGTTCGCTATGGCTACACCTTC,CASSSQQVRYGYTF
TRBV25-1,once,TRBJ2-1,NA,TGTGCCAGCAGTGGTCGGGCTACCTACAATGAGCAGTTCTTC,CASSGRATYNEQFF
TRBV19,NA,TRBJ1-5,NA,TGTGCCAGTAGGCGACAGTCGGTTGGGCCCCAGCATTTT,CASRRQSVGPQHF
TRBV18,few,TRBJ2-2,NA,TGTGCCAGCTCACCACCGGGGGACTCACTCGGGGTCGGGGAGCTGTTTTTT,CASSPPGDSLGVGELFF
TRBV28,few,TRBJ1-4,NA,TGTGCCAGCAGTCTACTGACGGACGGGACAACTAATGAAAAACTGTTTTTT,CASSLLTDGTTNEKLFF
TRBV2,once,TRBJ2-7,NA,TGTGCCAGCACTCGGCAGTCCAGCTCCTACGAGCAGTACTTC,CASTRQSSSYEQYF
TRBV5-6,NA,TRBJ2-2,NA,TGTGCCAGCAGCTTGGATCGGGACGGGGAGCTGTTTTTT,CASSLDRDGELFF
TRBV7-9,NA,TRBJ2-2,TRBD1,TGTGCCAGCAGCCGGGGACAGGGGGCGAACACCGGGGAGCTGTTTTTT,CASSRGQGANTGELFF
TRBV5-1,many,TRBJ1-3,NA,TGCGCCAGCAGCTTGGAAAAAGGGGCGGGAAACACCATATATTTT,CASSLEKGAGNTIYF
TRBV11-2,NA,TRBJ2-5,TRBD2,TGTGCCAGCAGCTTTGCGGGGGTCCAAGAGACCCAGTACTTC,CASSFAGVQETQYF
TRBV7-9,NA,TRBJ1-3,TRBD1,TGTGCCAGCAGCCCCCGGGCGGGACAGGGACTTGGAAACACCATATATTTT,CASSPRAGQGLGNTIYF
TRBV10-3,NA,TRBJ2-5,NA,TGTGCCATCAGTGAGTCGGCGAGGAAAGAGACCCAGTACTTC,CAISESARKETQYF
TRBV29-1,NA,TRBJ2-7,TRBD1,TGCAGCGTCGACAGGGATCGCGAGCAGTACTTC,CSVDRDREQYF
TRBV25-1,once,TRBJ1-1,NA,TGTGCCAGCAGTGAGAGAGACACTGAAGCTTTCTTT,CASSERDTEAFF
TRBV9,NA,TRBJ2-5,TRBD2,TGTGCCAGCAGCCCCCGACTAGCGGGAGGGTACCAAGAGACCCAGTACTTC,CASSPRLAGGYQETQYF
TRBV11-1,NA,TRBJ2-2,TRBD2,TGTGCCAGCAGCTTAGTTGGCGCGGGAGAGTTCACCGGGGAGCTGTTTTTT,CASSLVGAGEFTGELFF
TRBV29-1,NA,TRBJ2-5,TRBD2,TGCAGCGTTGTGGCGGGAGGGGGGGAGACCCAGTACTTC,CSVVAGGGETQYF
TRBV29-1,once,TRBJ1-3,NA,TGCAGCGTTAGACAGGGAAACACCATATATTTT,CSVRQGNTIYF
TRBV6-4,NA,TRBJ1-5,NA,TGTGCCAGCAGCCGGGACATAAATCAGCCCCAGCATTTT,CASSRDINQPQHF
TRBV2,NA,TRBJ2-6,NA,TGTGCCAGAAAAAACTCTGGGGCCAACGTCCTGACTTTC,CARKNSGANVLTF
TRBV5-1,few,TRBJ2-7,NA,TGCGCCAGCAGCCCGGGGGACAGAGACATCGGCGAGCAGTACTTC,CASSPGDRDIGEQYF
TRBV6-6,NA,TRBJ1-2,NA,TGTGCCAGCAGTTACGCCGGGCAGAACCCCTATGGCTACACCTTC,CASSYAGQNPYGYTF
TRBV19,NA,TRBJ2-5,TRBD2,TGTGCCAGTAGTCTAGCGGGAGATCGGGAGACCCAGTACTTC,CASSLAGDRETQYF
TRBV28,NA,TRBJ1-2,NA,TGTGCCAGCAGTTTACCGTCACAGGCAAGCTATGGCTACACCTTC,CASSLPSQASYGYTF
TRBV4-1,few,TRBJ2-1,TRBD2,TGCGCCAGCAGCCAAGTAATTTTTCGGACTAGCGGGAACAATGAGCAGTTCTTC,CASSQVIFRTSGNNEQFF
TRBV10-2,NA,TRBJ2-3,TRBD1,TGCGCCAGCAGCCCCGGACAGGGAAGAGGAGGGACAGATACGCAGTATTTT,CASSPGQGRGGTDTQYF
TRBV5-1,few,TRBJ2-7,TRBD1,TGCGCCAGCAGCTCCGGGACAGGGGGAGTCGAGCAGTACTTC,CASSSGTGGVEQYF
TRBV5-6,NA,TRBJ2-5,TRBD2,TGTGCCAGCAGCGGGAAGCGGGAGGGCCGGGGTATTGTGGAGACCCAGTACTTC,CASSGKREGRGIVETQYF
TRBV18,NA,TRBJ1-1,TRBD1,TGTGCCAGCTCACCAAACAGGGGGCTTAACACTGAAGCTTTCTTT,CASSPNRGLNTEAFF
TRBV15,NA,TRBJ2-3,TRBD1,TGTGCCACCAGCACTAGACAGGGATGGGTAGATACGCAGTATTTT,CATSTRQGWVDTQYF
TRBV14,NA,TRBJ1-5,TRBD1,TGTGCCAGCAGCTCCCCCGGGACAGATCCTTTCAGCAATCAGCCCCAGCATTTT,CASSSPGTDPFSNQPQHF
TRBV5-1,NA,TRBJ2-5,NA,TGCGCCAGCAGCCCTGGCGGGGAGACCCAGTACTTC,CASSPGGETQYF
TRBV5-1,NA,TRBJ1-4,NA,TGCGCCAGCAGCTCGCAAGGGCGGGGAGCGGAAAAACTGTTTTTT,CASSSQGRGAEKLFF
TRBV30,NA,TRBJ2-1,NA,TGTGCCTGGACCACGGTGAGCTCCTACAATGAGCAGTTCTTC,CAWTTVSSYNEQFF
TRBV5-1,NA,TRBJ2-1,TRBD2,TGCGCCAGCAGCGCAACTAGCGGGAGTGTCGATGAGCAGTTCTTC,CASSATSGSVDEQFF
TRBV6-1,few,TRBJ1-5,TRBD1,TGTGCCAGCAGATCGACAGGGTCGGGCAATCAGCCCCAGCATTTT,CASRSTGSGNQPQHF
TRBV7-8,NA,TRBJ2-7,NA,TGTGCCAGCAGCGTACAGGGTATGCTCCGTTCAGAGCAGTACTTC,CASSVQGMLRSEQYF
TRBV9,many,TRBJ1-1,TRBD1,TGTGCCAGCAGCGTTTGGCCAGGGGGCTCAATCACTGAAGCTTTCTTT,CASSVWPGGSITEAFF
TRBV27,few,TRBJ2-1,TRBD2,TGTGCCAGCAGTTTATCGCCGAGGGCGGGAGGACGAAACCAGCAGTTCTTC,CASSLSPRAGGRNQQFF
TRBV29-1,many,TRBJ2-5,TRBD1,TGCAGCGTTGATGACAGGGGCCACCAAGAGACCCAGTACTTC,CSVDDRGHQETQYF
TRBV28,NA,TRBJ1-2,NA,TGTGCCAGCAGCCCTCGCGGCTACACCTTC,CASSPRGYTF
TRBV18,NA,TRBJ2-3,NA,TGTGCCAGCCACCTGGGAGGCACAGATACGCAGTATTTT,CASHLGGTDTQYF
TRBV11-2,many,TRBJ1-3,NA,TGTGCCAGCAGCTCGAGGACAGTCACCTCTGGAAACACCATATATTTT,CASSSRTVTSGNTIYF
TRBV5-1,few,TRBJ2-2,NA,TGCGCCAGCAGGCCCGGGACCGCGAACACCGGGGAGCTGTTTTTT,CASRPGTANTGELFF
TRBV11-2,NA,TRBJ2-2,TRBD2,TGTGCCAGCAGCTTATCCGGGACTAGCAGCACCGGGGAGCTGTTTTTT,CASSLSGTSSTGELFF
TRBV19,once,TRBJ2-3,NA,TGTGCCAGTAGGCACAGGACTTCCATTCAAGATACGCAGTATTTT,CASRHRTSIQDTQYF
TRBV28,NA,TRBJ1-6,NA,TGTGCCAGCAGTACAGGACGGATTAATTCACCCCTCCACTTT,CASSTGRINSPLHF
TRBV18,NA,TRBJ1-3,NA,TGTGCCAGCTCACCAGACGGATCTGGAAACACCATATATTTT,CASSPDGSGNTIYF
TRBV5-1,NA,TRBJ1-1,TRBD1,TGCGCCAGCAGCTCGGGACAGTTGGCCACTGAAGCTTTCTTT,CASSSGQLATEAFF
TRBV28,once,TRBJ1-5,NA,TGTGCCAGCAGCACAGGGCTCAATCAGCCCCAGCATTTT,CASSTGLNQPQHF
TRBV5-1,NA,TRBJ1-3,NA,TGCGCCAGCAGCGAGGGCTCTGGAAACACCATATATTTT,CASSEGSGNTIYF
TRBV7-2,NA,TRBJ2-7,NA,TGTGCCAGCAGGAGCGGCCTACGATCGTCCGAGCAGTACTTC,CASRSGLRSSEQYF
TRBV5-1,NA,TRBJ1-2,NA,TGCGCCAGCAGCTTCGCGTACCGGTCCGGCTATGGCTACACCTTC,CASSFAYRSGYGYTF
TRBV29-1,NA,TRBJ2-7,NA,TGCAGCGTCGGCCAAGGACGGTCCTACGAGCAGTACTTC,CSVGQGRSYEQYF
TRBV28,NA,TRBJ2-1,NA,TGTGCCAGCAGCCTTGTCCATATGGGTAGCTCCTACAATGAGCAGTTCTTC,CASSLVHMGSSYNEQFF
TRBV21-1,NA,TRBJ2-1,NA,TGTGCCAGCAGCAAATCGGACAGGGCGAGCTCCTACAATGAGCAGTTCTTC,CASSKSDRASSYNEQFF
TRBV2,NA,TRBJ2-1,NA,TGTGCCAGCAGTGGGCTAGCTGGGGTCTACAATGAGCAGTTCTTC,CASSGLAGVYNEQFF
TRBV7-3,NA,TRBJ2-3,NA,TGTGCCAGCAGCTTGGAAGGGGCTAGCACAGATACGCAGTATTTT,CASSLEGASTDTQYF
TRBV7-2,few,TRBJ2-7,NA,TGTGCCAGCAGCGTGACAGGAAGCTCCTACGAGCAGTACTTC,CASSVTGSSYEQYF